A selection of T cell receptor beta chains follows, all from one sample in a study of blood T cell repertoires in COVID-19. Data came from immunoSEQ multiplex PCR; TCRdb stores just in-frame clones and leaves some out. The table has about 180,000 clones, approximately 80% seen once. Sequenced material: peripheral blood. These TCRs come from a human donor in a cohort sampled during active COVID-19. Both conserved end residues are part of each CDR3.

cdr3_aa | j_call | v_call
CASSLRRAGANVLTF | TRBJ2-6 | TRBV5-4
CASRLQGYGYTF | TRBJ1-2 | TRBV21-1
CASSDTSSATQYF | TRBJ2-5 | TRBV6-1
CASSYQGTYGYTF | TRBJ1-2 | TRBV7-9
CASSLGSGGSTGVIETQYF | TRBJ2-5 | TRBV5-1
CASSTWEGQGNYGYTF | TRBJ1-2 | TRBV19
CASSVPGNEQFF | TRBJ2-1 | TRBV9
CASNEITGTGNYNEQFF | TRBJ2-1 | TRBV6-1
CASSVSGGASYEQYF | TRBJ2-7 | TRBV9
CASSDSYEQYF | TRBJ2-7 | TRBV5-1
CASGRLTGTNHYEQYF | TRBJ2-7 | TRBV12-5
CASSPSEYEQYF | TRBJ2-7 | TRBV11-2
CASSDGEPNEQFF | TRBJ2-1 | TRBV7-3
CASKGWEGGNTIYF | TRBJ1-3 | TRBV6-5
CASRLASGVPGGLGYTF | TRBJ1-2 | TRBV12-2
CASSEDRGWNQPQHF | TRBJ1-5 | TRBV2
CASSLRDRESGYTF | TRBJ1-2 | TRBV5-1
CASSLGRQAVFSGNTIYF | TRBJ1-3 | TRBV11-2
CASSPGRGGELFF | TRBJ2-2 | TRBV6-5
CASSAIQGAHYGYTF | TRBJ1-2 | TRBV27
CASSLTGELNTEAFF | TRBJ1-1 | TRBV7-6
CASSLEGAGVSGEQFF | TRBJ2-1 | TRBV5-6
CASSLSGDDGYTF | TRBJ1-2 | TRBV7-8
CASSVAGVGSQEQYF | TRBJ2-7 | TRBV9
CASGLRGTESNSNQPQHF | TRBJ1-5 | TRBV12-5
CASSSRTGQQPQHF | TRBJ1-5 | TRBV2
CASSTTGEKLFF | TRBJ1-4 | TRBV4-1
CASSIGSSWDTQYF | TRBJ2-3 | TRBV19
CASSSGGDYNEQFF | TRBJ2-1 | TRBV19
CASSQIQRTYEQYF | TRBJ2-7 | TRBV13
CASSEVKRGAYEQYF | TRBJ2-7 | TRBV2
CASSVNWAGANVLTF | TRBJ2-6 | TRBV9
CASRSPDRAVTEAFF | TRBJ1-1 | TRBV6-5
CASSPSGGDTQYF | TRBJ2-3 | TRBV7-3
CASSYSANQPQHF | TRBJ1-5 | TRBV6-5
CAWRQGKTEAFF | TRBJ1-1 | TRBV30
CASSSRTARNTGELFF | TRBJ2-2 | TRBV5-1
CASSADPGLGGPQFF | TRBJ2-1 | TRBV5-6
CASSPHPAGLRDTEAFF | TRBJ1-1 | TRBV6-2/TRBV6-3
CASSLSASGAYEQYF | TRBJ2-7 | TRBV11-2
CASSLHRDLSTDTQYF | TRBJ2-3 | TRBV3-1/TRBV3-2
CAINESGLAYEQYF | TRBJ2-7 | TRBV10-3